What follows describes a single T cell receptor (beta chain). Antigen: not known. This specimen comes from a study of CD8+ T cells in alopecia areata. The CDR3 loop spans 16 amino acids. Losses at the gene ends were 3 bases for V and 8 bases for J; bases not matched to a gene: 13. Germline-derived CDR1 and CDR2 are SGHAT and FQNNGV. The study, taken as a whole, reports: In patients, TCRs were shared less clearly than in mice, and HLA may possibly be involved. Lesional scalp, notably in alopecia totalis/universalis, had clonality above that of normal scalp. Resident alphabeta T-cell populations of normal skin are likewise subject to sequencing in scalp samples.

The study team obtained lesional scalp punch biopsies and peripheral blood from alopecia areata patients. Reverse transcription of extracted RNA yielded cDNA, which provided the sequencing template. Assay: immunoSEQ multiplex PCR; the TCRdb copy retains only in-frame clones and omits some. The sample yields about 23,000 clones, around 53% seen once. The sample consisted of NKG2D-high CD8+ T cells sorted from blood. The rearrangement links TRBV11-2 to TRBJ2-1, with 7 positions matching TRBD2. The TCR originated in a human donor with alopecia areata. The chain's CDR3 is CASSFIGAGISDEQFF. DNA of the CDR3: TGTGCCAGCAGCTTTATCGGAGCGGGAATAAGCGATGAGCAGTTCTTC.